The entry below describes one T cell receptor (beta chain). Its antigen remains unknown. This sample was taken from a study of molecular identifiers for immune sequencing clone quantification. Study-wide findings and caveats: Over 97% of effector molecules, yet under 1% of naive-cell molecules, were held by clones above 20 RNA copies. Highly expanded clone sizes could be underestimated through barcode sharing by identical TCR molecules. About a million naive cells reportedly did not prevent detection of spiked Jurkat TCR RNA from one cell.

TCRdb fed the PCR reads into MiXCR, producing one record per CDR3 protein. The sample contains about 630,000 distinct CDR3 sequences, about 25% of which appear only once. V lost 0 bases and J lost 6, with 6 bases in between. The CDR3 spans 13 residues. Germline CDR1 and CDR2: MRHNA and SNTAGT. Sequencing input: naive CD8+ T cells from blood, with Jurkat cell RNA spiked in. The subset denotes: FACS-sorted CD8+CD4-CCR7+CD45RA+ naive T cells. J is TRBJ2-1 and V is TRBV6-4; D gene uncertain. This TCR derives from a human donor in good health. Some libraries in this study had Jurkat cell RNA spiked in. The chain's CDR3 is CASSDSRSNEQFF. The CDR3 nucleotides are TGTGCCAGCAGTGACTCGAGGTCCAATGAGCAGTTCTTC.